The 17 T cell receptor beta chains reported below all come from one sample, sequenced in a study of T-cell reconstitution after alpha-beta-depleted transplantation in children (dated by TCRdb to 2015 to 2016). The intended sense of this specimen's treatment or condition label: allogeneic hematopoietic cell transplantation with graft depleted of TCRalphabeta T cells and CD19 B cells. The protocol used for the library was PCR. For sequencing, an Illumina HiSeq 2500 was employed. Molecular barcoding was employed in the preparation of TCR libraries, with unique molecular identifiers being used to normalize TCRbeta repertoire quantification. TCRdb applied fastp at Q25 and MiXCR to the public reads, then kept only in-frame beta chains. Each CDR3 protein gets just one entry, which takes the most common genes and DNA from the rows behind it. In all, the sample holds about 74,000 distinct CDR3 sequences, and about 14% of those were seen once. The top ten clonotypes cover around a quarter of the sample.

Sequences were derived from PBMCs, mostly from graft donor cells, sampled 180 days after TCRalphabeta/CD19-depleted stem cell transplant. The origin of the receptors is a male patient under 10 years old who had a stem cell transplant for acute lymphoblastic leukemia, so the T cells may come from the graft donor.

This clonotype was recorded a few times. CDR3 sequence (DNA): TGTGCCAGCAGCCCCGGGCTTGGCTACACCTTC. This codes for CASSPGLGYTF. V gene TRBV7-6 combines with J gene TRBJ1-2, with D hard to call. Trimming left V 5 bases short and J 7 bases short, with 8 bases between. Germline loops: CDR1 SGHVS, CDR2 FNYEAQ. The length of the CDR3 is 11 residues.

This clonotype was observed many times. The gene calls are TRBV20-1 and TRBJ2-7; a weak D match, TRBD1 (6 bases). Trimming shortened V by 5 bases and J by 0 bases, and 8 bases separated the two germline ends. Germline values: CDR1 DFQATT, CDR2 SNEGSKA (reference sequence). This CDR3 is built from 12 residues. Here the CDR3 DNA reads TGCAGTGCTTCGGGACACTCCTACGAGCAGTACTTC. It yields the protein CSASGHSYEQYF.

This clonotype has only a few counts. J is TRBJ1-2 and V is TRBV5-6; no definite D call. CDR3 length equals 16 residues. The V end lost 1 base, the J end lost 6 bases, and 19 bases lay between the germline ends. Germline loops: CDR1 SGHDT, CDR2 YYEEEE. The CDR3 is CASSLPGVSVEDGYTF. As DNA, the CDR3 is TGTGCCAGCAGCTTGCCCGGGGTCTCGGTGGAGGATGGCTACACCTTC. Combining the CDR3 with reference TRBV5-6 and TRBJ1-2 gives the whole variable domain DAGVTQSPTHLIKTRGQQVTLRCSPKSGHDTVSWYQQALGQGPQFIFQYYEEEERQRGNFPDRFSGHQFPNYSSELNVNALLLGDSALYLCASSLPGVSVEDGYTFGSGTRLTVV.

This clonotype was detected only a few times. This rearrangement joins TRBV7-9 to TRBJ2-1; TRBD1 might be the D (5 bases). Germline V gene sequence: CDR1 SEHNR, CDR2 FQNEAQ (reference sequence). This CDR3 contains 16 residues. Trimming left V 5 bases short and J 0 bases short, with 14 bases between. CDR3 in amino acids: CASSASPGPSYNEQFF. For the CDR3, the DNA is TGTGCCAGCAGCGCTTCCCCAGGGCCCTCCTACAATGAGCAGTTCTTC.

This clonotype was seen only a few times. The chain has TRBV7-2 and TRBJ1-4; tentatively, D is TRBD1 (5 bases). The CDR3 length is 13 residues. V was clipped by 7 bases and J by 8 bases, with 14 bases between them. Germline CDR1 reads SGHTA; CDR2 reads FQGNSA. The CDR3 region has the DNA TGTGCCAGCACCCGAGGGAAGGGGGAAAAACTGTTTTTT. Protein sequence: CASTRGKGEKLFF.

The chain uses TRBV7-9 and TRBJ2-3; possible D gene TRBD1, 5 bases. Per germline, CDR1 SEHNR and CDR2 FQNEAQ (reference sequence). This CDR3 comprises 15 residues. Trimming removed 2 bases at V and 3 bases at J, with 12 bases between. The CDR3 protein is CASSLHAGLTDTQYF. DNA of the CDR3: TGTGCCAGCAGCTTACACGCAGGGCTTACAGATACGCAGTATTTT.

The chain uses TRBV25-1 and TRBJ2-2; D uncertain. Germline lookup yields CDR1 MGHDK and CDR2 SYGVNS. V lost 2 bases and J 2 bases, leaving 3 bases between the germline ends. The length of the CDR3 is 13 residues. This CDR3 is CASSEINTGELFF. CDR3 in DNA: TGTGCCAGCAGTGAAATCAACACCGGGGAGCTGTTTTTT.

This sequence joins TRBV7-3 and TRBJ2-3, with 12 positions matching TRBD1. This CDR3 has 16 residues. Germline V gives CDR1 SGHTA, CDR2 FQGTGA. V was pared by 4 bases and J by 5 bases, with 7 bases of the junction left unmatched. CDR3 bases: TGTGCCAGCAGCTCTGCCCGGGACAGGGGGCAAGATACGCAGTATTTT. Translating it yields CASSSARDRGQDTQYF.

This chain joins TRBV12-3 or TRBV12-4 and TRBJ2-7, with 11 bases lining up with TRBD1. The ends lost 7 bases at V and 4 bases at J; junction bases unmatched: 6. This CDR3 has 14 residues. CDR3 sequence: CASTLGTGGYEQYF. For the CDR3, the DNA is TGTGCCAGCACCCTGGGGACAGGGGGTTACGAGCAGTACTTC.

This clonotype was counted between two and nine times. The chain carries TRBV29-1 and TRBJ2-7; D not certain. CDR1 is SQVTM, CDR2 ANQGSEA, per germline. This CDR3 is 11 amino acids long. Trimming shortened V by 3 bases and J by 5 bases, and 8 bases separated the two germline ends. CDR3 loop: CSVETVNEQYF. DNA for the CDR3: TGCAGCGTTGAGACTGTAAACGAGCAGTACTTC.

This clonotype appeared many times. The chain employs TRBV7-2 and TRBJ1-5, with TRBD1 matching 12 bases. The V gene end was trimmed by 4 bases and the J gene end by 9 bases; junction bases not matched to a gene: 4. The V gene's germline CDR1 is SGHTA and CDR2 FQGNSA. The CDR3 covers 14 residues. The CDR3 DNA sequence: TGTGCCAGCAGCTCGGGACAGGGGGCCCGGCCCCAGCATTTT. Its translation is CASSSGQGARPQHF.

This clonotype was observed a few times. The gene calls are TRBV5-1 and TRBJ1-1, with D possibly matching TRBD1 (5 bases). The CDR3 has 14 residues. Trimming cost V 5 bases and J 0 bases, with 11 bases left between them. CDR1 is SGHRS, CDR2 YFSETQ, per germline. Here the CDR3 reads CASSSGRMNTEAFF. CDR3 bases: TGCGCCAGCAGTTCGGGACGGATGAACACTGAAGCTTTCTTT.

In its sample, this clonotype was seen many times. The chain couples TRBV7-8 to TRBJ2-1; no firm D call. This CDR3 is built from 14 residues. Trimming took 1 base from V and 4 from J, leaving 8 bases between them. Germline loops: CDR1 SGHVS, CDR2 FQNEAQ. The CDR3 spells CASSLDRDYNEQFF. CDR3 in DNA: TGTGCCAGCAGCTTAGATCGTGATTACAATGAGCAGTTCTTC.

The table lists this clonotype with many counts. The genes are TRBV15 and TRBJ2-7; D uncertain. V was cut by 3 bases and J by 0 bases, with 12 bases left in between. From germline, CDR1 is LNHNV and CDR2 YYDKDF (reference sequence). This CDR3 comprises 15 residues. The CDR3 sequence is CATSSTGAPSYEQYF. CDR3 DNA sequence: TGTGCCACCAGCAGTACCGGAGCCCCCTCCTACGAGCAGTACTTC.

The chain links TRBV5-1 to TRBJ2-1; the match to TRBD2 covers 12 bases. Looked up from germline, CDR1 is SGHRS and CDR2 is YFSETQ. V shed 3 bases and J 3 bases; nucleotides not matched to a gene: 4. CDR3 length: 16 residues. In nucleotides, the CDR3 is TGCGCCAGCAGCTATCGGACTAGCGGGAACTACAATGAGCAGTTCTTC. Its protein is CASSYRTSGNYNEQFF.

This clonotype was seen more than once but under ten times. The CDR3 DNA reads TGCGCCAGCAGCTTGGCCCTCCTTTCCGATCGACAGGTAGGAGGCTACACCTTC. Its translation: CASSLALLSDRQVGGYTF. V usage is TRBV5-1 and J usage is TRBJ1-2; D is perhaps TRBD1 (6 bases). V gave up 0 bases and J gave up 8 bases, with 26 bases separating them. Germline V CDR1 and CDR2: SGHRS, YFSETQ. The CDR3 extends over 18 amino acids.

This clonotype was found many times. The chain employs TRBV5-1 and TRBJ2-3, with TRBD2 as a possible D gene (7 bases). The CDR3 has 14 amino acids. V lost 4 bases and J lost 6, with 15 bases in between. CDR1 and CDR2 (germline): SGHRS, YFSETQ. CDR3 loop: CASSRGGAYDTQYF. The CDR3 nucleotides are TGCGCCAGCAGCCGTGGGGGGGCGTATGATACGCAGTATTTT.